Shown below are 23 T cell receptor beta chains from a single sample sequenced in a study of T cell responses to AZD1222 COVID-19 vaccine. Some clones are missing from TCRdb's copy, which holds only in-frame ones; the method was immunoSEQ multiplex PCR. The sample has some 130,000 clones, 89% seen once. The source material was peripheral blood, sampled on day 0 of AZD1222 vaccination. The receptors were sampled from an adult in good health.

V is TRBV5-1 and J is TRBJ2-2, with 11 bases lining up with TRBD1. V was clipped by 4 bases and J by 4 bases; unmatched bases: 12. The CDR3 has 18 residues. Looked up from germline, CDR1 is SGHRS and CDR2 is YFSETQ. The CDR3: CASSPGTSGTGGTGELFF. The CDR3 nucleotides read TGCGCCAGCAGCCCGGGCACATCCGGGACAGGGGGCACCGGGGAGCTGTTTTTT. Drawing the rest from reference TRBV5-1 and TRBJ2-2, the complete variable domain is KAGVTQTPRYLIKTRGQQVTLSCSPISGHRSVSWYQQTPGQGLQFLFEYFSETQRNKGNFPGRFSGRQFSNSRSEMNVSTLELGDSALYLCASSPGTSGTGGTGELFFGEGSRLTVL.

The rearrangement uses TRBV5-1 and TRBJ2-3, with a possible D match to TRBD1 (6 bases). Deletions cut 4 bases from V and 2 bases from J, with 17 bases between. This CDR3 is 16 amino acids long. CDR1 and CDR2 from the germline V gene are SGHRS and YFSETQ. CDR3 nucleotides: TGCGCCAGCAGCCGCACGACAGGCCGGTACACAGATACGCAGTATTTT. It codes for CASSRTTGRYTDTQYF. The variable domain in full, completed from reference TRBV5-1 and TRBJ2-3, reads KAGVTQTPRYLIKTRGQQVTLSCSPISGHRSVSWYQQTPGQGLQFLFEYFSETQRNKGNFPGRFSGRQFSNSRSEMNVSTLELGDSALYLCASSRTTGRYTDTQYFGPGTRLTVL.

This chain joins TRBV6-5 and TRBJ1-4, with a possible D match to TRBD1 (6 bases). The CDR3 sequence is 14 residues long. CDR1 and CDR2 (germline): MNHEY, SVGAGI. Trimming left V 2 bases short and J 8 bases short, with 12 bases between. Here the CDR3 reads CASSYGQLREKLFF. The CDR3 DNA reads as TGTGCCAGCAGTTACGGACAGCTACGGGAAAAACTGTTTTTT.

The chain is built from TRBV7-8 and TRBJ1-6; 9 bases agree with TRBD1. The CDR3 runs to 15 residues. The germline V gene encodes CDR1 SGHVS and CDR2 FQNEAQ. Unmatched junction bases numbered 6, after V lost 5 bases and J lost 7 bases. The CDR3 nucleotides are TGTGCCAGCAGCCCCCAGACAGGGGGAAATTCACCCCTCCACTTT. As protein: CASSPQTGGNSPLHF.

The CDR3 sequence is CASIRSGGQSGEQYF. The CDR3 nucleotides read TGTGCCAGCATCCGGTCGGGAGGGCAATCGGGCGAGCAGTACTTC. The rearrangement uses TRBV6-5 and TRBJ2-7; the match to TRBD2 covers 8 bases. After removal of 7 bases from V and 6 bases from J, the junction contained 14 bases not matched to a gene. This CDR3 has 15 residues. Germline V CDR1 and CDR2: MNHEY, SVGAGI.

This rearrangement joins TRBV7-9 to TRBJ2-7; 10 nucleotides line up with TRBD2. The V gene's germline CDR1 is SEHNR and CDR2 FQNEAQ (reference sequence). V was pared by 5 bases and J by 6 bases, with 10 bases of the junction left unmatched. CDR3 length: 15 residues. The chain's CDR3 is CASSPLASGGSEQYF. CDR3 sequence (DNA): TGTGCCAGCAGCCCACTGGCTAGCGGGGGTAGCGAGCAGTACTTC.

The CDR3 protein is CASRGTPLQETQYF. The CDR3 DNA reads as TGTGCCAGCAGGGGGACGCCACTCCAAGAGACCCAGTACTTC. The chain joins TRBV6-5 to TRBJ2-5; D is tentatively TRBD1 or TRBD2 (5 bases each). The CDR3 consists of 14 residues. Trimming cost V 6 bases and J 1 base, with 12 bases left between them. Germline V lookup: CDR1 MNHEY, CDR2 SVGAGI.

The chain has TRBV29-1 and TRBJ2-3, with TRBD1 matching over 11 bases. CDR1 SQVTM and CDR2 ANQGSEA come from the germline V gene. The junction had 1 base not matched to a gene; V was cut back by 3 bases and J by 5 bases. This CDR3 is built from 13 residues. The CDR3 loop reads CSVEDRGQDTQYF. As DNA, the CDR3 is TGCAGCGTTGAGGACAGGGGGCAAGATACGCAGTATTTT.

A remark on this clone: Other nucleotide sequences in the sample specify the same CDR3. The chain joins TRBV2 to TRBJ1-2, with unresolved D. V gave up 6 bases and J gave up 5 bases, with 7 bases separating them. The CDR3 contains 11 residues. CDR1 is SNHLY and CDR2 is FYNNEI in the germline V gene. CDR3 nucleotide sequence: TGTGCCAGCAGGGACGGGTATGGCTACACCTTC. Translated, it gives CASRDGYGYTF.

The CDR3 here is CAVRGVKQGNTEAFF. Written as DNA, the CDR3 is TGTGCCGTAAGGGGGGTAAAACAAGGGAACACTGAAGCTTTCTTT. The chain joins TRBV19 to TRBJ1-1; possibly TRBD1 for D (6 bases). Germline CDR1 is LNHDA and CDR2 is SQIVND (reference sequence). The CDR3 loop spans 15 amino acids. V shed 11 bases and J shed 1 base, with 20 bases lying between them.

This chain uses TRBV14 with TRBJ1-2; D is undetermined. Looked up from germline, CDR1 is SGHDN and CDR2 is FVKESK. V lost 0 bases and J lost 8, with 4 bases in between. The CDR3 has 11 amino acids. Here the CDR3 reads CASSQDRGYTF. The CDR3 region has the DNA TGTGCCAGCAGCCAAGACAGAGGCTACACCTTC.

J is TRBJ1-6 and V is TRBV7-9; TRBD1 matches 7 bases. This CDR3 has 14 residues. The V gene's germline CDR1 is SEHNR and CDR2 FQNEAQ (reference sequence). The junction had 4 bases not matched to a gene; V was cut back by 4 bases and J by 7 bases. CDR3 coding DNA: TGTGCCAGCAGCTCCGACAGGGAGAATTCACCCCTCCACTTT. Its protein product is CASSSDRENSPLHF.

The chain has TRBV4-2 and TRBJ2-1; 9 bases match TRBD2. The germline V gene encodes CDR1 LGHNA and CDR2 YNFKEQ. The CDR3 is 13 amino acids. With V trimmed by 2 bases and J by 12 bases, 5 bases remained unmatched. CDR3 nucleotides: TGTGCCAGCAGCCAATCTAGCGGGGAGGGGCAGTTCTTC. Residues: CASSQSSGEGQFF.

This sequence joins TRBV7-3 and TRBJ1-6; D not resolved. Trimming shortened V by 4 bases and J by 4 bases, and 8 bases separated the two germline ends. The CDR3 is 14 residues long. The germline CDR1 and CDR2 sequences are SGHTA and FQGTGA. The CDR3 DNA sequence: TGTGCCAGCAGCTCTGGAGGATATAATTCACCCCTCCACTTT. It translates to CASSSGGYNSPLHF.

Turning to this clone: Additional DNA sequences in this sample encode the identical CDR3. The rearrangement links TRBV7-2 to TRBJ2-3; TRBD2 agrees at 8 bases. In germline, CDR1 is SGHTA, CDR2 FQGNSA. This CDR3 is built from 14 residues. V dropped 2 bases and J dropped 4; count of bases not matched to a gene: 2. This chain's CDR3 is CASSLTGGADTQYF. The CDR3 DNA is TGTGCCAGCAGCTTAACGGGGGGGGCAGATACGCAGTATTTT.

This chain uses TRBV28 with TRBJ1-4; D is undetermined. This CDR3 is built from 12 residues. The V end lost 2 bases, the J end lost 8 bases, and 6 bases lay between the germline ends. CDR1 and CDR2 from the germline V gene are MDHEN and SYDVKM. CDR3 amino acids: CASSLIREKLFF. The CDR3, as DNA: TGTGCCAGCAGTTTAATCAGGGAAAAACTGTTTTTT.

This clone was seen a handful of times. This sequence joins TRBV6-2 or TRBV6-3 and TRBJ2-1; D possibly matches TRBD1 or TRBD2 (6 bases each). The CDR3 loop spans 17 amino acids. The germline V gene has CDR1 MNHEY and CDR2 SVGEGT. Trimming stripped 6 bases from V and 6 bases from J, with 24 bases between. The CDR3 is CASSRPHTGLGGNEQFF. The CDR3 DNA is TGTGCCAGCAGCCGCCCCCACACAGGGTTGGGGGGCAATGAGCAGTTCTTC.

V and J are TRBV19 and TRBJ2-2, with 9 bases lining up with TRBD1. This CDR3 spans 19 amino acids. Germline assignment: CDR1 LNHDA and CDR2 SQIVND (reference sequence). The J segment lost 5 bases and the V segment lost 7 bases, leaving 20 bases of the junction unmatched. This chain's CDR3 is CASTQYPGQGRFGTGELFF. The CDR3 DNA reads TGTGCCAGTACCCAATACCCGGGACAGGGAAGGTTTGGGACCGGGGAGCTGTTTTTT.

This chain uses TRBV29-1 with TRBJ1-1; D unclear. Deletions cut 6 bases from V and 3 bases from J, with 20 bases between. This CDR3 has 15 amino acids. The germline V gene encodes CDR1 SQVTM and CDR2 ANQGSEA. For the CDR3, the DNA is TGCAGCGTCGGTTCGGGTACGGGGTATCACACTGAAGCTTTCTTT. Translated, it gives CSVGSGTGYHTEAFF.

The genes are TRBV4-2 and TRBJ1-3; 10 nucleotides line up with TRBD1. CDR3 length equals 19 residues. The ends lost 0 bases at V and 3 bases at J; junction bases unmatched: 11. The V gene's germline CDR1 is LGHNA and CDR2 YNFKEQ. In nucleotides, the CDR3 is TGTGCCAGCAGCCAAGATCAAGCCCCGACAGGGGGCCATGGAAACACCATATATTTT. The encoded protein is CASSQDQAPTGGHGNTIYF.

This clone appeared once. The chain uses TRBV27 and TRBJ1-1; 7 nucleotides line up with TRBD1. Germline CDR1 and CDR2: MNHEY and SMNVEV (reference sequence). This CDR3 spans 15 amino acids. V trimming: 6 bases; J trimming: 3 bases; junction bases outside the gene matches: 10. The CDR3 region has the DNA TGTGCCAGCAGGGCCAGGGGAGGGGGCCACACTGAAGCTTTCTTT. This sequence encodes CASRARGGGHTEAFF.

This chain connects TRBV7-2 to TRBJ1-4; 9 bases agree with TRBD1. Germline V gene sequence: CDR1 SGHTA, CDR2 FQGNSA. With 4 bases clipped from V and 0 bases from J, the junction kept 3 bases outside the gene matches. The CDR3 contains 16 residues. The CDR3 reads CASSYTGGSTNEKLFF. The CDR3 DNA reads TGTGCCAGCAGCTACACAGGGGGCTCAACTAATGAAAAACTGTTTTTT.

This chain connects TRBV6-5 to TRBJ1-1; D perhaps matches TRBD1 (5 bases). V was clipped by 0 bases and J by 1 base, with 9 bases between them. The CDR3 consists of 15 residues. Germline V gives CDR1 MNHEY, CDR2 SVGAGI. The CDR3 is CASSYSRGANTEAFF. As DNA, the CDR3 is TGTGCCAGCAGTTACTCGAGGGGCGCGAACACTGAAGCTTTCTTT.